A single sample gave rise to the 28 T cell receptor beta chains below, sequenced in a study of T cells in localized non-small cell lung cancer. Measured with immunoSEQ multiplex PCR; TCRdb has only the in-frame clones, and not every one. This table holds 23,000 or so clones, 75% to 90% found once. The sequenced sample was peripheral blood, obtained before any cancer treatment. These receptors originate from a man aged 40 to 70 with stage I squamous cell lung carcinoma.

The chain combines TRBV30 with TRBJ2-7; D might be TRBD2 (5 bases). The V and J ends lost 7 bases and 2 bases respectively, with 12 bases between them. The CDR3 loop spans 12 amino acids. CDR1 is GTSNPN and CDR2 is SVGIG in the germline V gene (reference sequence). The CDR3 spells CAFSEVPYEQYF. In DNA, the CDR3 is TGTGCCTTTAGCGAGGTACCCTACGAGCAGTACTTC.

This clone was observed a single time. The chain employs TRBV19 and TRBJ1-5, with D tentatively TRBD1 (5 bases). The CDR3 loop spans 13 amino acids. V gave up 7 bases and J gave up 4 bases, with 11 bases separating them. In germline, CDR1 is LNHDA, CDR2 SQIVND (reference sequence). Written as DNA, the CDR3 is TGTGCCAGTAAAAGGACATATAATCAGCCCCAGCATTTT. It is translated as CASKRTYNQPQHF.

The chain employs TRBV7-9 and TRBJ2-1, with TRBD2 as a possible D gene (6 bases). The CDR3 is 17 amino acids. Germline V gene data show CDR1 as SEHNR and CDR2 as FQNEAQ (reference sequence). Trimming took 5 bases from V and 0 from J, leaving 17 bases between them. The CDR3 nucleotides are TGTGCCAGCAGCCGCCCCGGGACTTCGAGCTCCTACAATGAGCAGTTCTTC. Amino acids: CASSRPGTSSSYNEQFF.

This rearrangement joins TRBV28 to TRBJ1-3, with no clear D. The V end was cut by 5 bases, the J end by 0 bases, with 17 bases between. The germline gives CDR1 MDHEN, CDR2 SYDVKM. The CDR3 is made up of 17 amino acids. The CDR3 loop is CASSSGELTRSGNTIYF. CDR3 sequence (DNA): TGTGCCAGCAGTAGTGGGGAGTTGACCCGCTCTGGAAACACCATATATTTT. Full variable domain (outside the CDR3, taken from reference TRBV28 and TRBJ1-3): DVKVTQSSRYLVKRTGEKVFLECVQDMDHENMFWYRQDPGLGLRLIYFSYDVKMKEKGDIPEGYSVSREKKERFSLILESASTNQTSMYLCASSSGELTRSGNTIYFGEGSWLTVV.

This sequence joins TRBV29-1 and TRBJ2-3; no definite D call. The germline V gene has CDR1 SQVTM and CDR2 ANQGSEA. V was cut by 6 bases and J by 5 bases, with 3 bases left in between. This CDR3 comprises 9 residues. The CDR3 loop is CSVGDTQYF. The DNA of the CDR3 is TGCAGCGTGGGAGATACGCAGTATTTT.

The V call is TRBV14, the J call TRBJ1-2, with D perhaps matching TRBD1 (6 bases). The CDR3 is made up of 14 amino acids. The ends were cut back, 5 bases at V and 8 bases at J, with 18 bases in the middle. Germline V CDR1 and CDR2: SGHDN, FVKESK. CDR3 in DNA: TGTGCCAGCAGCTCTTTTACAGGGTGGGAGGGCTACACCTTC. Its translation: CASSSFTGWEGYTF.

This clone has only a few counts. The V and J genes are TRBV11-3 and TRBJ1-1; possible D gene TRBD1, 6 bases. The V gene lost 3 bases and the J gene lost 9 bases, with 11 bases spanning the gap. The germline gives CDR1 SGHNT, CDR2 YENEEA. CDR3 length: 12 residues. CDR3 in DNA: TGTGCCAGCAGCTTTGAGGGGGAGAAAGCTTTCTTT. This sequence encodes CASSFEGEKAFF. Variable domain in full (rest from reference TRBV11-3 and TRBJ1-1): EAGVVQSPRYKIIEKKQPVAFWCNPISGHNTLYWYLQNLGQGPELLIRYENEEAVDDSQLPKDRFSAERLKGVDSTLKIQPAELGDSAVYLCASSFEGEKAFFGQGTRLTVV.

This clone counts as medium-sized. This chain links TRBV6-4 with TRBJ1-4; D possibly corresponds to TRBD1 (5 bases). Trimming took off 6 bases at V and 8 bases at J, with 19 bases between the two ends. The CDR3 is 15 residues long. CDR1 is MRHNA, CDR2 SNTAGT, per germline. In nucleotides, the CDR3 is TGTGCCAGCAGGGGATTCCAGGGCTCCTGGGAAAAACTGTTTTTT. As protein: CASRGFQGSWEKLFF.

The chain is built from TRBV18 and TRBJ1-2; D unresolved. Germline V gives CDR1 KGHSH, CDR2 LQKENI. The length of the CDR3 is 15 residues. Trimming took 5 bases from V and 5 from J, leaving 18 bases between them. The CDR3 loop reads CASSEGPTPPYGYTF. CDR3 DNA: TGTGCCAGCTCAGAGGGCCCCACCCCACCATATGGCTACACCTTC.

V gene TRBV19 combines with J gene TRBJ2-5, with 9 nucleotides matching TRBD1. With V trimmed by 4 bases and J by 2 bases, 8 bases remained unmatched. This CDR3 is built from 16 residues. The germline gives CDR1 LNHDA, CDR2 SQIVND (reference sequence). The CDR3 loop is CASSNPWTGDQETQYF. The CDR3 region has the DNA TGTGCCAGTAGTAACCCTTGGACAGGGGATCAAGAGACCCAGTACTTC. Full variable domain (outside the CDR3, taken from reference TRBV19 and TRBJ2-5): DGGITQSPKYLFRKEGQNVTLSCEQNLNHDAMYWYRQDPGQGLRLIYYSQIVNDFQKGDIAEGYSVSREKKESFPLTVTSAQKNPTAFYLCASSNPWTGDQETQYFGPGTRLLVL.

The count of this clone is one. This chain connects TRBV5-1 to TRBJ2-3, with D uncertain. Trimming took 1 base from V and 6 from J, leaving 15 bases between them. This CDR3 has 15 residues. Germline loops: CDR1 SGHRS, CDR2 YFSETQ. The CDR3: CASSLTGPPTDTQYF. The CDR3, as DNA: TGCGCCAGCAGCTTGACTGGCCCTCCCACGGATACGCAGTATTTT.

The chain recombines TRBV5-4 with TRBJ1-2, with 7 bases aligning to TRBD1. Germline V gene sequence: CDR1 SGHNT, CDR2 YYREEE (reference sequence). The CDR3 extends over 16 amino acids. The V and J ends lost 3 bases and 2 bases, in that order; junction bases with no gene match: 10. CDR3 nucleotides: TGTGCCAGCAGCTCGCTTCAAGACAGGGTAAACTATGGCTACACCTTC. This translates into CASSSLQDRVNYGYTF.

Turning to this clone: The sample contains more than one DNA sequence encoding this CDR3. V and J are TRBV18 and TRBJ1-2; D call uncertain. Germline assignment: CDR1 KGHSH and CDR2 LQKENI. The CDR3 is made up of 13 amino acids. Trimming removed 2 bases from V and 4 bases from J, with 8 bases in between. This chain's CDR3 is CASSPAESYGYTF. As DNA, the CDR3 is TGTGCCAGCTCACCAGCAGAAAGCTATGGCTACACCTTC.

CDR3 sequence: CASSWGQDTDTQYF. The CDR3 DNA follows: TGCGCCAGCAGCTGGGGACAGGACACAGATACGCAGTATTTT. The chain has TRBV5-1 and TRBJ2-3, with 8 bases matching TRBD1. The germline CDR1 and CDR2 sequences are SGHRS and YFSETQ. CDR3 length: 14 amino acids. With 3 bases clipped from V and 2 bases from J, the junction kept 2 bases outside the gene matches.

The table lists this clone with a few counts. The CDR3 DNA follows: TGTGCCAGCAGCTTAGGCCCAAACCAGGGGGAGCTGTTTTTT. Its translation: CASSLGPNQGELFF. The rearrangement uses TRBV7-2 and TRBJ2-2, with D unresolved. V dropped 1 base and J dropped 8 bases, with 11 bases sitting between them. Germline V CDR1 and CDR2: SGHTA, FQGNSA. The CDR3 contains 14 residues.

The chain uses TRBV5-8 and TRBJ1-2; 10 nucleotides line up with TRBD1. J lost 2 bases, V lost 2 bases, and 3 bases had no gene match. This CDR3 is 15 amino acids long. Germline values: CDR1 SGHTS, CDR2 YDEGEE. The CDR3 nucleotides are TGTGCCAGCAGCTTCGGGACAGGGGCCAACTATGGCTACACCTTC. It encodes CASSFGTGANYGYTF.

V gene TRBV15 combines with J gene TRBJ1-1, with a tentative D call TRBD1 (5 bases). CDR3 length equals 14 residues. With 5 bases removed from V and 3 bases from J, the gap between germline ends came to 13 bases. CDR1 LNHNV and CDR2 YYDKDF come from the germline V gene (reference sequence). The CDR3 region has the DNA TGTGCCACCAGCGGAGGGGCATGGGACACTGAAGCTTTCTTT. The encoded protein is CATSGGAWDTEAFF.

This clone was detected only once. The rearrangement uses TRBV11-2 and TRBJ2-5; D possibly corresponds to TRBD1 (6 bases). The V end was cut by 6 bases, the J end by 1 base, with 9 bases between. The CDR3 extends over 13 amino acids. Germline-derived CDR1 and CDR2 are SGHAT and FQNNGV. The chain's CDR3 is CASRDSFQETQYF. The CDR3 nucleotides are TGTGCCAGCAGGGACAGCTTCCAAGAGACCCAGTACTTC.

The rearrangement joins TRBV7-9 to TRBJ2-2, with TRBD1 matching 8 bases. With V trimmed by 2 bases and J by 6 bases, 2 bases remained unmatched. Germline CDR1 is SEHNR and CDR2 is FQNEAQ (reference sequence). This CDR3 contains 14 residues. CDR3 region: CASSLQQGAGELFF. The CDR3 DNA sequence: TGTGCCAGCAGCTTACAACAGGGGGCCGGGGAGCTGTTTTTT.

The chain links TRBV7-7 to TRBJ2-2; perhaps D is TRBD1 or TRBD2 (6 bases each). Trimming took 8 bases from V and 4 from J, leaving 11 bases between them. Germline lookup yields CDR1 SSHAT and CDR2 FNYEAQ (reference sequence). The CDR3 consists of 13 residues. The CDR3 spells CASGGGATGELFF. For the CDR3, the DNA is TGTGCCAGCGGGGGCGGGGCCACCGGGGAGCTGTTTTTT.

On this clone: The junction departs from germline at one end; a sequencing error may be responsible. This specimen includes other DNA sequences encoding the same CDR3. The rearrangement links TRBV18 to TRBJ2-7; D possibly corresponds to TRBD1 (5 bases). The CDR3 loop spans 13 amino acids. The germline gives CDR1 KGHSH, CDR2 LQKENI. DNA of the CDR3: TGTGCCAGCTCTCCCAGGGTCTCCTACGAGCAGTATTTC. Translating gives CASSPRVSYEQYF.

This chain connects TRBV2 to TRBJ2-2; 7 bases are shared with TRBD1. Germline assignment: CDR1 SNHLY and CDR2 FYNNEI. The CDR3 runs 13 residues. Trimming at V came to 4 bases and at J to 5 bases, leaving 1 base not matched to a gene. The CDR3 protein is CASSAGQTGELFF. As DNA, the CDR3 is TGTGCCAGCAGTGCGGGACAGACCGGGGAGCTGTTTTTT.

The chain employs TRBV25-1 and TRBJ2-2; D could derive from TRBD1 or TRBD2 (5 bases each). Trimming left V 0 bases short and J 7 bases short, with 9 bases between. The germline V gene encodes CDR1 MGHDK and CDR2 SYGVNS. The CDR3 is 14 amino acids. The CDR3 DNA reads TGTGCCAGCAGTGAATATAGGGACCACGGGGAGCTGTTTTTT. It codes for CASSEYRDHGELFF.

The J gene is TRBJ2-7, the V gene TRBV6-6, with D unclear. CDR3 size: 16 residues. Germline V gene data show CDR1 as MNHNY and CDR2 as SVGAGI (reference sequence). V was trimmed by 6 bases and J by 0 bases, leaving 18 bases between them. The CDR3 DNA sequence: TGTGCCAGCAGCCCCGATGTGACACCATACTCCTACGAGCAGTACTTC. It encodes CASSPDVTPYSYEQYF.

This chain uses TRBV14 with TRBJ2-4; weak D call: TRBD1 (5 bases). Between the trimmed V and J ends, which lost 1 base and 0 bases, there was a span of 13 bases. Per the germline V gene, CDR1 is SGHDN and CDR2 is FVKESK. The length of the CDR3 is 17 residues. The DNA of the CDR3 is TGTGCCAGCAGCCAAGGGGGCAGGACACTAGCCAAAAACATTCAGTACTTC. It is translated as CASSQGGRTLAKNIQYF.

This rearrangement joins TRBV19 to TRBJ2-3; the D call may be TRBD1 or TRBD2 (6 bases each). The V end lost 1 base, the J end lost 5 bases, and 13 bases lay between the germline ends. The CDR3 extends over 15 amino acids. Looked up from germline, CDR1 is LNHDA and CDR2 is SQIVND (reference sequence). The CDR3 coding sequence is TGTGCCAGTAGTATAGGAAGAGGGGGGCTAGATACGCAGTATTTT. It encodes CASSIGRGGLDTQYF.

The chain's CDR3 is CAWIGNTGELFF. CDR3 bases: TGTGCCTGGATAGGAAACACCGGGGAGCTGTTTTTT. This sequence joins TRBV30 and TRBJ2-2; D is uncertain. The CDR3 runs to 12 residues. Trimming took 4 bases from V and 2 from J, leaving 5 bases between them. From germline, CDR1 is GTSNPN and CDR2 SVGIG (reference sequence).

The V and J genes are TRBV6-6 and TRBJ1-5; D ambiguous. V lost 0 bases to trimming and J lost 4 bases, with 10 bases between them. Per the germline V gene, CDR1 is MNHNY and CDR2 is SVGAGI (reference sequence). This CDR3 has 15 amino acids. The CDR3 loop reads CASSYSTRSNQPQHF. CDR3 in DNA: TGTGCCAGCAGTTACTCGACTCGATCTAATCAGCCCCAGCATTTT.